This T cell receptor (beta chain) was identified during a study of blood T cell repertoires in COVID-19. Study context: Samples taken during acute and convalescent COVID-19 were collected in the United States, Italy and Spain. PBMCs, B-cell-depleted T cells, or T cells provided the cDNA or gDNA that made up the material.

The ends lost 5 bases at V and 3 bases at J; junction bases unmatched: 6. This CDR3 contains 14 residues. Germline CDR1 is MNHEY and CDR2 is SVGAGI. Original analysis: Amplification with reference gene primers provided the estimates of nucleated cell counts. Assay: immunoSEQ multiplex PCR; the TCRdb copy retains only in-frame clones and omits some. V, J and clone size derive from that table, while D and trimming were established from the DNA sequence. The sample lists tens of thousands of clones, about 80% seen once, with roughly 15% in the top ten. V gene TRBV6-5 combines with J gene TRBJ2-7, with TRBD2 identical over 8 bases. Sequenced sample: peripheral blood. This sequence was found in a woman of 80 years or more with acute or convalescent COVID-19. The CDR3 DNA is TGTGCCAGCAGTATGACGCGGGAGGTCTACGAGCAGTACTTC. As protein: CASSMTREVYEQYF.